This TCR beta chain comes out of a study of T-cell memory formation after mild COVID-19. In the case of this clonotype: Its antigen is undetermined.

TCRdb itself ran the 5' RACE reads through MiXCR, one entry per CDR3 protein. The sample yields about 350,000 distinct CDR3 sequences, 25% to 30% seen once. Notes on the study in general: The appearance of some responding clones in pre-infection memory suggested that cross-reactive memory joined.

Trimming stripped 3 bases from V and 3 bases from J, with 16 bases between. Germline V gene sequence: CDR1 DFQATT, CDR2 SNEGSKA (reference sequence). The CDR3 consists of 15 residues. This chain uses TRBV20-1 with TRBJ2-3; no clear D. Material for sequencing was PBMCs or a T cell subset sorted from them (not recorded which). The TCR was taken from an adult woman who had mild COVID-19 (a few samples of this study predate the infection). Cell type and time point are not known. The CDR3 region is CSARKGPYRTDTQYF. CDR3 sequence (DNA): TGCAGTGCTAGGAAGGGTCCGTACAGAACAGATACGCAGTATTTT.